The rows below give T cell receptor beta chains drawn from one sample of a study of control samples from healthy donors and cancer patients. Sequencing was performed with immunoSEQ multiplex PCR; in TCRdb, only in-frame clones are kept and a portion is missing. The repertoire consists of approximately 190,000 clones, with roughly nine tenths occurring once and the leading ten covering roughly 1.9%. Sequencing input: blood. The receptor source for this set is a man aged 25-45 years in good health. Both conserved end residues are part of each CDR3. A D gene is named only where the DNA matches it firmly. Some rows mark clone size as missing; the rest say once, few, many or name a class of expanded clone.

V	D	size	J	DNA	CDR3
TRBV6-5	NA	NA	TRBJ1-1	TGTGCCAGCAAGAGGACAGAGAACACTGAAGCTTTCTTT	CASKRTENTEAFF
TRBV12-3/TRBV12-4	NA	NA	TRBJ2-7	TGTGCCAGCAGTAACCCCTCCCTCGAGCAGTACTTC	CASSNPSLEQYF
TRBV13	TRBD2	NA	TRBJ2-3	TGTGCCAGCAGCTCCCGACGGCGGGGGGACACAGATACGCAGTATTTT	CASSSRRRGDTDTQYF
TRBV29-1	NA	NA	TRBJ1-2	TGCAGCGTTGCCGATTCAGGCGAAGCTAACTATGGCTACACCTTC	CSVADSGEANYGYTF
TRBV11-2	NA	NA	TRBJ1-5	TGTGCCAGCAGCTTATATGATAGCAATCAGCCCCAGCATTTT	CASSLYDSNQPQHF
TRBV11-2	TRBD1	NA	TRBJ1-2	TGTGCCAGCAGTGGACAGGGAGGTAACTATGGCTACACCTTC	CASSGQGGNYGYTF
TRBV10-1	NA	NA	TRBJ2-5	TGCGCCAGCAGTGAGTCTGAAGAGACCCAGTACTTC	CASSESEETQYF
TRBV3-1/TRBV3-2	TRBD2	NA	TRBJ2-3	TGTGCCAGCAGCCAACATAGCGGGGGCCGCACAGATACGCAGTATTTT	CASSQHSGGRTDTQYF
TRBV19	TRBD1	NA	TRBJ1-6	TGTGCCAGTAGTATAGAAACAGGGGGGAAGCCACCCCTCCACTTT	CASSIETGGKPPLHF
TRBV5-5	NA	NA	TRBJ2-6	TGTGCCAGCAGCTTGGGTGTGCGGGTTGGGGCCAACGTCCTGACTTTC	CASSLGVRVGANVLTF
TRBV13	NA	NA	TRBJ2-2	TGTGCCAGCAGCACCGGGCACGGACGCACCGGGGAGCTGTTTTTT	CASSTGHGRTGELFF
TRBV5-1	NA	NA	TRBJ2-1	TGCGCCAGCAGCTCCGAGGGCGGTGAGCAGTTCTTC	CASSSEGGEQFF
TRBV5-1	NA	once	TRBJ2-7	TGCGCCAGCAGCTTGGCCGAACAGGGCTCCGAGCAGTACTTC	CASSLAEQGSEQYF
TRBV27	TRBD2	NA	TRBJ2-7	TGTGCCAGCAGTTTTCGGACTAGCGGGGGGGCATCCTACGAGCAGTACTTC	CASSFRTSGGASYEQYF
TRBV2	NA	once	TRBJ1-4	TGTGCCAGCAAGGGACGGCAGGTTAATGAAAAACTGTTTTTT	CASKGRQVNEKLFF
TRBV24-1	NA	NA	TRBJ1-2	TGTGCCACCAGTGACCCTGCCGGTTATGGCTACACCTTC	CATSDPAGYGYTF
TRBV28	TRBD1	NA	TRBJ1-4	TGTGCCAGCAGCCCCGGGACAGCAACTAATGAAAAACTGTTTTTT	CASSPGTATNEKLFF
TRBV13	NA	NA	TRBJ2-3	TGTGCCAGCAGCTTACAGGGAGATACGCAGTATTTT	CASSLQGDTQYF
TRBV19	TRBD1	NA	TRBJ2-2	TGTGCCAGTAGTCCCGGGACAGGAGATAACACCGGGGAGCTGTTTTTT	CASSPGTGDNTGELFF
TRBV6-5	NA	NA	TRBJ1-1	TGTGCCAGCAGTTCCCACATGAACACTGAAGCTTTCTTT	CASSSHMNTEAFF
TRBV30	NA	NA	TRBJ1-2	TGTGCCTGGAGCCCTGGGGCAAGCGTATACACCTTC	CAWSPGASVYTF
TRBV7-8	NA	NA	TRBJ1-1	TGTGCCAGCAGCTTATTGGCCACGGGGACTGAAGCTTTCTTT	CASSLLATGTEAFF
TRBV12-3/TRBV12-4	NA	NA	TRBJ2-1	TGTGCCAGCAGTGGGACTTCCAATGAGCAGTTCTTC	CASSGTSNEQFF
TRBV6-5	NA	NA	TRBJ2-3	TGTGCCAGCAGTTACACAGGAAGCACAGATACGCAGTATTTT	CASSYTGSTDTQYF
TRBV7-2	TRBD2	NA	TRBJ2-1	TGTGCCAGCAGTGATAGCGGGGCTTTCTCCTACAATGAGCAGTTCTTC	CASSDSGAFSYNEQFF
TRBV5-8	TRBD2	once	TRBJ2-3	TGTGCCAGCAGTCCCCGAGGTAGCGGGGCCGCAGATACGCAGTATTTT	CASSPRGSGAADTQYF
TRBV7-8	NA	NA	TRBJ2-7	TGTGCCAGCAGCTCCACTTATTACGAGCAGTACTTC	CASSSTYYEQYF
TRBV12-3/TRBV12-4	TRBD1	NA	TRBJ2-7	TGTGCCAGCAGCGACGGGACAGACGAGCAGTACTTC	CASSDGTDEQYF
TRBV9	NA	NA	TRBJ1-2	TGTGCCAGCAGCGTAGCCCACGTCCTCAGGGGCGGTAATGGCTACACCTTC	CASSVAHVLRGGNGYTF
TRBV4-2	TRBD1	NA	TRBJ2-5	TGTGCCAGCAGCCAAGATTGGGCAGGGGGCCGAGAGACCCAGTACTTC	CASSQDWAGGRETQYF
TRBV5-1	NA	NA	TRBJ1-6	TGCGCCAGCAGTGGGGGGACCTTGAATTCACCCCTCCACTTT	CASSGGTLNSPLHF
TRBV19	NA	NA	TRBJ1-2	TGTGCCACCGGGCCCCCGAACTATGGCTACACCTTC	CATGPPNYGYTF
TRBV18	NA	few	TRBJ1-2	TGTGCCAGCTCACCACGACAGAAGAGGAACTATGGCTACACCTTC	CASSPRQKRNYGYTF
TRBV11-2	NA	NA	TRBJ1-5	TGTGCCAGCAGCTTAGTCCGGGGACATAGCAATCAGCCCCAGCATTTT	CASSLVRGHSNQPQHF
TRBV11-2	NA	NA	TRBJ2-1	TGTGCCAGCAGTTCCTATACTTCTCTCTACAATGAGCAGTTCTTC	CASSSYTSLYNEQFF
TRBV27	NA	NA	TRBJ2-7	TGTGCCAGCAGCAGCACCAGTAGGTTCGAGCAGTACTTC	CASSSTSRFEQYF
TRBV19	TRBD1	NA	TRBJ2-2	TGTGCCAGTCAACCAGGGGGTACCGGGGAGCTGTTTTTT	CASQPGGTGELFF
TRBV27	NA	NA	TRBJ1-4	TGTGCCAGCAGTTTAACCGGGTCCAGGAAGTCTGAAAAACTGTTTTTT	CASSLTGSRKSEKLFF
TRBV5-6	NA	NA	TRBJ2-5	TGTGCCAGCAGCTTGCTACGGGGCCGATCCCAAGAGACCCAGTACTTC	CASSLLRGRSQETQYF
TRBV7-3	TRBD1	NA	TRBJ2-2	TGTGCCAGCAGCCAGGACAGGGCGAACGGGGAGCTGTTTTTT	CASSQDRANGELFF
TRBV2	TRBD1	NA	TRBJ1-6	TGTGCCAGCGACAGGGGGCCACTCAATAATTCACCCCTCCACTTT	CASDRGPLNNSPLHF
TRBV2	NA	NA	TRBJ1-1	TGTGCCAGCAGTGACAGGGGACTGAACACTGAAGCTTTCTTT	CASSDRGLNTEAFF
TRBV29-1	TRBD1	NA	TRBJ1-1	TGCAGCGCCACGACAGGGGATGGGACTGAAGCTTTCTTT	CSATTGDGTEAFF
TRBV14	NA	NA	TRBJ1-4	TGTGCCAGCAGCTACGGGCCTAATGAAAAACTGTTTTTT	CASSYGPNEKLFF
TRBV19	NA	NA	TRBJ1-1	TGTGCCAGTAGCCCATCATCTTTCGGCACTGAAGCTTTCTTT	CASSPSSFGTEAFF
TRBV10-3	TRBD1	NA	TRBJ2-6	TGTGCCATCAGTGAGTCGACAGGGGGGGCCAACGTCCTGACTTTC	CAISESTGGANVLTF
TRBV19	TRBD2	NA	TRBJ2-1	TGTGCCACGACTAGCGGGGGGCCGGGGAATGAGCAGTTCTTC	CATTSGGPGNEQFF
TRBV4-1	TRBD2	NA	TRBJ2-3	TGCGCCAGCAGCCAAGTTTCCGGGGGGGCCAGAGATACGCAGTATTTT	CASSQVSGGARDTQYF
TRBV9	NA	NA	TRBJ2-1	TGTGCCAGCAGCGACCGGACCACCGACGCCGGGAAGGAAAAAAAGTTCTTC	CASSDRTTDAGKEKKFF
TRBV5-1	NA	NA	TRBJ1-5	TGCGCCAGCAGCTTGGAAGGGACACTGAATCAGCCCCAGCATTTT	CASSLEGTLNQPQHF
TRBV10-3	TRBD1	NA	TRBJ2-7	TGTGCCATCAGCCCCGGGACAGGGTCGTACGAGCAGTACTTC	CAISPGTGSYEQYF
TRBV11-2	NA	NA	TRBJ1-4	TGTGCCAGCAGCTTAGCGGGGGGGCTGGGTGAAAAACTGTTTTTT	CASSLAGGLGEKLFF
TRBV7-6	NA	NA	TRBJ1-1	TGTGCCAGCAGCTTAGGAGGGCAGGGTTGGACTGAAGCTTTCTTT	CASSLGGQGWTEAFF